A single T cell receptor (beta chain) is shown here with its context. This sample is part of a study of blood T cell repertoires in COVID-19. Study details: Collection of acute and convalescent COVID-19 samples took place in the United States, Italy and Spain. T cells, B-cell-depleted T cells, or PBMCs provided the cDNA or gDNA that served as material.

Original data processing: For nucleated cells, counts were estimated from reference gene primer amplification. The table came from immunoSEQ multiplex PCR; TCRdb's copy has only in-frame clones and leaves some out. V, J and clone size are those of that table, while D and trimming were read from the DNA. The sample lists some 66,000 clones, 85% to 90% seen once, with roughly 1.2% in the top ten. The TCR comes from a woman aged 55-75 years with acute or convalescent COVID-19. The sequencing sample was made of peripheral blood.

CDR3 sequence (DNA): TGTGCCAGCAGTTCCCAGAGACAGGGGGCCTCGGTGGGCTACACCTTC. Translation: CASSSQRQGASVGYTF. This sequence joins TRBV6-5 and TRBJ1-2; 10 positions match TRBD1. This CDR3 comprises 16 residues. In germline, CDR1 is MNHEY, CDR2 SVGAGI. V trimming: 4 bases; J trimming: 8 bases; junction bases outside the gene matches: 13.